This passage covers 27 T cell receptor beta chains from one sample sequenced in a study of T-cell reconstitution after alpha-beta-depleted transplantation in children. The TCRbeta library was prepared with unique molecular identifiers. Using its own MiXCR run on the PCR reads, TCRdb lists one record per CDR3 protein. The sample carries about 350,000 distinct CDR3 sequences, around 16% recorded once. Sequencing was performed on PBMCs, mostly from graft donor cells, taken 360 days after TCRalphabeta/CD19-depleted stem cell transplant. These receptors were taken from a male patient aged 2-15 years who had a stem cell transplant for acute lymphoblastic leukemia, so the T cells may come from the graft donor.

V gene TRBV28 combines with J gene TRBJ2-1; 9 bases are a match to TRBD2. The CDR3 extends over 16 amino acids. J was trimmed by 4 bases and V by 8 bases; bases with no gene match: 12. Germline V CDR1 and CDR2: MDHEN, SYDVKM. CDR3 sequence: CASGLEGLARYNEQFF. Here the CDR3 DNA reads TGTGCCAGCGGCTTAGAGGGACTAGCTCGGTACAATGAGCAGTTCTTC. Full variable domain (rest looked up from reference TRBV28 and TRBJ2-1): DVKVTQSSRYLVKRTGEKVFLECVQDMDHENMFWYRQDPGLGLRLIYFSYDVKMKEKGDIPEGYSVSREKKERFSLILESASTNQTSMYLCASGLEGLARYNEQFFGPGTRLTVL.

The chain joins TRBV7-2 to TRBJ1-6; 9 bases are a match to TRBD1. V was pared by 5 bases and J by 7 bases, with 3 bases of the junction left unmatched. The CDR3 contains 14 residues. CDR1 is SGHTA, CDR2 FQGNSA, per germline. The CDR3 DNA follows: TGTGCCAGCAGCCGGACAGGGGTCAATTCACCCCTCCACTTT. Translated, it gives CASSRTGVNSPLHF.

The V and J genes are TRBV5-5 and TRBJ2-7; 9 bases align to TRBD1. Trimming cost V 4 bases and J 7 bases; bases outside gene matches: 12. There are 15 residues in the CDR3. CDR1 SGHKS and CDR2 YYEKEE come from the germline V gene (reference sequence). The CDR3 DNA follows: TGTGCCAGCAGCAACCCCGGGACAGGGTCCTGGGAGCAGTACTTC. Its translation: CASSNPGTGSWEQYF.

This clonotype came up a few times. The chain has TRBV2 and TRBJ1-2; unclear D gene. The V and J ends lost 6 bases and 3 bases respectively, with 14 bases between them. The CDR3 runs 14 residues. Germline CDR1 and CDR2: SNHLY and FYNNEI. DNA of the CDR3: TGTGCCAGCAGGGCTACGTCTGGGGACTATGGCTACACCTTC. Its protein is CASRATSGDYGYTF.

This rearrangement joins TRBV7-9 to TRBJ1-2; a weak D match, TRBD1 (6 bases). V lost 4 bases, J lost 8 bases, and 14 bases lay in between. The V gene's germline CDR1 is SEHNR and CDR2 FQNEAQ (reference sequence). The CDR3 sequence is 13 residues long. DNA for the CDR3: TGTGCCAGCAGCTCCCCAGGGGCGGGAGGCTACACCTTC. Its translation is CASSSPGAGGYTF.

The V and J genes are TRBV7-9 and TRBJ1-3; D ambiguous. The germline gives CDR1 SEHNR, CDR2 FQNEAQ (reference sequence). The germline V and J ends were trimmed by 5 bases and 0 bases, with 17 bases remaining between them. The CDR3 runs 17 residues. The CDR3, as DNA: TGTGCCAGCAGCGTCACCGGTGGCAGCGGCTCTGGAAACACCATATATTTT. As protein: CASSVTGGSGSGNTIYF.

This clonotype has more than one count but fewer than ten. The V gene is TRBV28, the J gene TRBJ2-1; no clear D gene. Germline-derived CDR1 and CDR2 are MDHEN and SYDVKM. V gave up 5 bases and J gave up 0 bases, with 8 bases separating them. The CDR3 runs 14 residues. The DNA for the CDR3 is TGTGCCAGCAGTGGTATAAGCTCCTACAATGAGCAGTTCTTC. It codes for CASSGISSYNEQFF.

In its sample, this clonotype was seen many times. The CDR3 loop reads CASSQVTTSGRWNEQFF. CDR3 coding DNA: TGCGCCAGCAGCCAAGTGACGACTAGCGGGAGGTGGAATGAGCAGTTCTTC. The rearrangement links TRBV4-1 to TRBJ2-1; TRBD2 aligns across 13 bases. The CDR3 is 17 residues long. V shed 1 base and J 7 bases; nucleotides not matched to a gene: 7. Germline lookup yields CDR1 MGHRA and CDR2 YSYEKL.

This clonotype was detected ten times or more. V usage is TRBV5-1 and J usage is TRBJ2-1; 10 bases align to TRBD1. Germline CDR1 reads SGHRS; CDR2 reads YFSETQ. This CDR3 spans 16 amino acids. J gave up 0 bases and V 2 bases, and 2 bases lay outside the gene matches. The CDR3 region is CASSLGQGVSYNEQFF. In DNA, the CDR3 is TGCGCCAGCAGCTTAGGACAGGGGGTCTCCTACAATGAGCAGTTCTTC.

In this sample, this clonotype turned up a few times. CDR3 in DNA: TGTGCCATCAGTGAACCGGGACAGCGGGAAAAACTGTTTTTT. Residues: CAISEPGQREKLFF. The chain employs TRBV10-3 and TRBJ1-4; TRBD1 aligns across 7 bases. V was pared by 3 bases and J by 8 bases, with 6 bases of the junction left unmatched. Germline V gene sequence: CDR1 ENHRY, CDR2 SYGVKD. The CDR3 runs 14 residues.

This clonotype was counted at least ten times. The J gene is TRBJ2-4, the V gene TRBV4-1; 7 positions match TRBD2. The ends lost 0 bases at V and 0 bases at J; junction bases unmatched: 11. The CDR3 contains 19 residues. In germline, CDR1 is MGHRA, CDR2 YSYEKL. The CDR3 is CASSQEGGRASIAKNIQYF. For the CDR3, the DNA is TGCGCCAGCAGCCAAGAGGGAGGGAGGGCATCCATAGCCAAAAACATTCAGTACTTC.

In its sample, this clonotype was seen many times. The gene calls are TRBV12-3 or TRBV12-4 and TRBJ2-4, with D possibly TRBD1 on 5 matching bases. CDR3 length equals 17 residues. Trimming cost V 5 bases and J 0 bases, with 17 bases left between them. This CDR3 reads CASSRRQPQLAKNIQYF. The CDR3 DNA reads TGTGCCAGCAGTCGGCGACAGCCTCAACTAGCCAAAAACATTCAGTACTTC.

The CDR3 DNA follows: TGTGCCAGCAGTTTACCCCCTGATGGCAGCAATGAGCAGTTCTTC. Translation gives CASSLPPDGSNEQFF. The chain joins TRBV27 to TRBJ2-1; no firm D call. The CDR3 consists of 15 residues. Trimming removed 2 bases from V and 6 bases from J, with 14 bases in between. In germline, CDR1 is MNHEY, CDR2 SMNVEV (reference sequence).

J is TRBJ1-3 and V is TRBV6-6, with 9 bases matching TRBD1. Germline CDR1 is MNHNY and CDR2 is SVGAGI (reference sequence). This CDR3 comprises 13 residues. V dropped 8 bases and J dropped 4; count of bases not matched to a gene: 3. The CDR3 bases are TGTGCCAGCGGGACAGGGCTAGGAAACACCATATATTTT. Protein product: CASGTGLGNTIYF.

The V gene is TRBV12-3 or TRBV12-4, the J gene TRBJ2-5, with 9 bases that match TRBD1. The CDR3 loop spans 16 amino acids. The junction had 11 bases not matched to a gene; V was cut back by 6 bases and J by 3 bases. The CDR3 bases are TGTGCCAGCAGCCAAATCGCGGGACAGGGAGAAGAGACCCAGTACTTC. Its protein is CASSQIAGQGEETQYF.

The chain has TRBV28 and TRBJ1-5; 9 bases line up with TRBD1. J lost 0 bases, V lost 6 bases, and 21 bases had no gene match. CDR1 is MDHEN, CDR2 SYDVKM, per germline. The length of the CDR3 is 21 residues. For the CDR3, the DNA is TGTGCCAGCAGCAGTCTCCTCTCGGGACAGGGTGGGCCCTATAGCAATCAGCCCCAGCATTTT. Encoded protein: CASSSLLSGQGGPYSNQPQHF.

This clonotype was recorded a few times. This likely comes from a read error, as the CDR3 has no conserved phenylalanine or tryptophan at its end. The rearrangement joins TRBV5-1 to TRBJ2-7, with D possibly matching TRBD1 (5 bases). The V end lost 4 bases, the J end lost 6 bases, and 20 bases lay between the germline ends. This CDR3 is built from 15 residues. CDR1 and CDR2 from the germline V gene are SGHRS and YFSETQ. Written as DNA, the CDR3 is TGCGCCAGCAGCCTGTCCACTGGGGCAGGTGGCGAGCAGTACTGC. Encoded protein: CASSLSTGAGGEQYC.

This clonotype was picked up one time. The chain employs TRBV6-2 or TRBV6-3 and TRBJ1-4; 7 bases line up with TRBD1. The germline V gene encodes CDR1 MNHEY and CDR2 SVGEGT. This CDR3 has 17 amino acids. Trimming at V came to 2 bases and at J to 0 bases, leaving 6 bases not matched to a gene. CDR3 loop: CASSYTGVSATNEKLFF. The CDR3 coding sequence is TGTGCCAGCAGTTACACAGGGGTGTCGGCAACTAATGAAAAACTGTTTTTT.

There are a few counts of this clonotype. The CDR3 region has the DNA TGCGCCAGCAGCCAACTCGCGACAGGGTCGGTTACTGAAGCTTTCTTT. Translation: CASSQLATGSVTEAFF. The chain carries TRBV4-3 and TRBJ1-1; 7 nucleotides agree with TRBD1. This CDR3 comprises 16 residues. Germline trimming cut 2 bases from V and 5 bases from J; bases unmatched to any gene: 11. Germline-derived CDR1 and CDR2 are LGHNA and YSLEER.

The J gene is TRBJ2-7, the V gene TRBV5-1; 7 bases are shared with TRBD2. Germline assignment: CDR1 SGHRS and CDR2 YFSETQ. The CDR3 contains 16 residues. J gave up 6 bases and V 2 bases, and 14 bases lay outside the gene matches. As DNA, the CDR3 is TGCGCCAGCAGCTTCAGGCCTGGGGGGGACCGCAGCGAGCAGTACTTC. This gives the protein CASSFRPGGDRSEQYF. Using reference TRBV5-1 and TRBJ2-7 for the parts outside the CDR3, the full variable domain is KAGVTQTPRYLIKTRGQQVTLSCSPISGHRSVSWYQQTPGQGLQFLFEYFSETQRNKGNFPGRFSGRQFSNSRSEMNVSTLELGDSALYLCASSFRPGGDRSEQYFGPGTRLTVT.

Only a few counts were recorded for this clonotype. The CDR3 sequence is CASSLWTGNEKLFF. For the CDR3, the DNA is TGTGCCAGCAGCCTCTGGACCGGGAATGAAAAACTGTTTTTT. The chain recombines TRBV4-2 with TRBJ1-4; D is ambiguous. The germline V gene encodes CDR1 LGHNA and CDR2 YNFKEQ. The V end was cut by 4 bases, the J end by 5 bases, with 11 bases between. This CDR3 has 14 residues.

CDR3 in amino acids: CASSWSGVGYTF. The CDR3 bases are TGTGCCAGCAGTTGGTCTGGGGTTGGCTACACCTTC. The gene calls are TRBV12-3 or TRBV12-4 and TRBJ1-2, with D uncertain. The CDR3 is 12 residues long. The ends were cut back, 4 bases at V and 7 bases at J, with 10 bases in the middle.

V and J are TRBV6-5 and TRBJ2-7; TRBD1 agrees at 10 bases. This CDR3 has 14 amino acids. The V gene end was trimmed by 2 bases and the J gene end by 5 bases; junction bases not matched to a gene: 3. Germline V gene sequence: CDR1 MNHEY, CDR2 SVGAGI. CDR3 protein: CASSYPGQGNEQYF. In DNA, the CDR3 is TGTGCCAGCAGTTACCCGGGACAGGGGAACGAGCAGTACTTC.

The J gene is TRBJ2-5, the V gene TRBV18; perhaps TRBD1 as D (5 bases). Trimming stripped 3 bases from V and 3 bases from J, with 8 bases between. From germline, CDR1 is KGHSH and CDR2 LQKENI. The CDR3 totals 13 residues. CDR3 sequence (DNA): TGTGCCAGCTCACCGACAGCTAAAGAGACCCAGTACTTC. It is translated as CASSPTAKETQYF.

This clonotype was observed many times. The V call is TRBV20-1, the J call TRBJ2-7; D is undetermined. This CDR3 is built from 12 residues. V lost 5 bases and J lost 4, with 12 bases in between. Germline V gene lookup returns CDR1 DFQATT and CDR2 SNEGSKA (reference sequence). The CDR3 reads CSASHPDYEQYF. The CDR3 nucleotides are TGCAGTGCTTCCCATCCCGATTACGAGCAGTACTTC.

This clonotype was detected many times. This chain connects TRBV28 to TRBJ2-1; TRBD2 matches at 10 bases. The junction had 6 bases not matched to a gene; V was cut back by 3 bases and J by 4 bases. Germline V lookup: CDR1 MDHEN, CDR2 SYDVKM. CDR3 length: 16 residues. CDR3 residues: CASSFPGLATYNEQFF. DNA of the CDR3: TGTGCCAGCAGTTTCCCGGGACTAGCGACGTACAATGAGCAGTTCTTC.

In its sample, this clonotype was seen a few times. J is TRBJ2-7 and V is TRBV5-1, with 9 bases matching TRBD2. Germline V lookup: CDR1 SGHRS, CDR2 YFSETQ. The CDR3 has 16 amino acids. Trimming cost V 4 bases and J 1 base; bases outside gene matches: 9. CDR3 DNA sequence: TGCGCCAGCAGCCCCAAGAAGACTAGCGGTTCCTACGAGCAGTACTTC. Amino acids: CASSPKKTSGSYEQYF. Combining the CDR3 with reference TRBV5-1 and TRBJ2-7 gives the whole variable domain KAGVTQTPRYLIKTRGQQVTLSCSPISGHRSVSWYQQTPGQGLQFLFEYFSETQRNKGNFPGRFSGRQFSNSRSEMNVSTLELGDSALYLCASSPKKTSGSYEQYFGPGTRLTVT.